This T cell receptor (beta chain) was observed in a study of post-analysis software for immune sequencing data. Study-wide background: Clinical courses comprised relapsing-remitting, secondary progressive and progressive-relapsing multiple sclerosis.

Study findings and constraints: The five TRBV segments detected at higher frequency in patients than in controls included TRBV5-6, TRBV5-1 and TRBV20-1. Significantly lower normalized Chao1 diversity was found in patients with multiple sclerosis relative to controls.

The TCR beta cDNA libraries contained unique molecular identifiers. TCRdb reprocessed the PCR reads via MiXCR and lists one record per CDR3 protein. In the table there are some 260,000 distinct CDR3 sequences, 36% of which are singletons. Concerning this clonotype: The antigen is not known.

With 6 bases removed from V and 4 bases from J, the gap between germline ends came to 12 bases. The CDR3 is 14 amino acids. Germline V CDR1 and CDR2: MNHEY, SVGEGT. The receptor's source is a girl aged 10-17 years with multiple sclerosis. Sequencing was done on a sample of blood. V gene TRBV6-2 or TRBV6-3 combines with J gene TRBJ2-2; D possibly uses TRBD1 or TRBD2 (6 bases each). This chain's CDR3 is CASRGGPATGELFF. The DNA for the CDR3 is TGTGCCAGCAGAGGGGGGCCGGCCACCGGGGAGCTGTTTTTT.